The 8 T cell receptor beta chains below were found in one sample sequenced in a study of cytomegalovirus exposure and HLA in healthy donors. PCR amplification relied on 60 Vbeta primers (plus 13 Jbeta primers). The repertoire was sequenced with immunoSEQ multiplex PCR; TCRdb's copy has only in-frame clones and lacks some. The sample has about 82,000 clones; around 77% are singletons. Sequencing was carried out using PBMCs. All receptors derive from a man aged 50-59 years in good health and CMV-seronegative.

The rearrangement uses TRBV6-5 and TRBJ1-1, with 8 bases that match TRBD1. The CDR3 is made up of 13 amino acids. V lost 7 bases, J lost 1 base, and 2 bases stayed unmatched. Germline values: CDR1 MNHEY, CDR2 SVGAGI. CDR3 nucleotides: TGTGCCAGCAATGGACAGGGGAACACTGAAGCTTTCTTT. Its translation: CASNGQGNTEAFF.

This clone was observed a few times. The chain links TRBV6-1 to TRBJ1-5; TRBD1 aligns across 8 bases. The CDR3 consists of 16 residues. The V gene's germline CDR1 is MNHNS and CDR2 SASEGT. Trimming at V came to 4 bases and at J to 3 bases, leaving 8 bases not matched to a gene. CDR3 coding DNA: TGTGCCAGCAGTGTGGGGGGGACAGGAGCCAATCAGCCCCAGCATTTT. Translating it yields CASSVGGTGANQPQHF.

The rearrangement uses TRBV29-1 and TRBJ2-5; 8 bases agree with TRBD2. V was pared by 8 bases and J by 4 bases, with 6 bases of the junction left unmatched. There are 12 residues in the CDR3. Germline V gives CDR1 SQVTM, CDR2 ANQGSEA. CDR3 DNA: TGCAGCTCGGGGGGGGGTGGAGAGACCCAGTACTTC. It yields the protein CSSGGGGETQYF.

J is TRBJ2-7 and V is TRBV19; 11 bases map to TRBD1. The CDR3 has 16 amino acids. Germline CDR1 reads LNHDA; CDR2 reads SQIVND (reference sequence). V was pared by 1 base and J by 4 bases, with 6 bases of the junction left unmatched. CDR3 in DNA: TGTGCCAGTAGTATAGCCCTCGGGACAGGGGGTTACGAGCAGTACTTC. Amino acid sequence: CASSIALGTGGYEQYF.

The CDR3 nucleotides are TGCGCCAGCAGCCGCCAACAGGGGGATGCCAACGTCCTGACTTTC. It codes for CASSRQQGDANVLTF. The chain couples TRBV4-3 to TRBJ2-6; 8 bases line up with TRBD1. Germline lookup yields CDR1 LGHNA and CDR2 YSLEER. This CDR3 spans 15 amino acids. V shed 4 bases, J shed 7 bases, and the junction held 6 bases outside the gene matches.

This clone was counted only a few times. The chain has TRBV5-4 and TRBJ1-1; 7 bases match TRBD1. With 5 bases clipped from V and 5 bases from J, the junction kept 9 bases outside the gene matches. The CDR3 covers 14 residues. CDR1 and CDR2 from the germline V gene are SGHNT and YYREEE (reference sequence). The CDR3: CASRFDRDRTEAFF. In DNA, the CDR3 is TGTGCCAGCAGGTTCGACAGGGACCGAACTGAAGCTTTCTTT.

V and J are TRBV11-2 and TRBJ2-7; 8 nucleotides line up with TRBD2. From germline, CDR1 is SGHAT and CDR2 FQNNGV. The CDR3 contains 15 residues. The junction had 7 bases not matched to a gene; V was cut back by 5 bases and J by 1 base. This CDR3 reads CASSPGVAGSYEQYF. The CDR3 DNA reads TGTGCCAGCAGCCCGGGTGTAGCGGGGTCCTACGAGCAGTACTTC.

This clone was recorded a few times. The chain combines TRBV6-5 with TRBJ1-1, with TRBD1 matching over 8 bases. CDR1 MNHEY and CDR2 SVGAGI come from the germline V gene. The CDR3 totals 15 residues. Trimming at V came to 5 bases and at J to 1 base, leaving 6 bases not matched to a gene. The chain's CDR3 is CASSVDRGSNTEAFF. CDR3 bases: TGTGCCAGCAGTGTCGACAGGGGATCGAACACTGAAGCTTTCTTT.